Following are 17 T cell receptor beta chains from one sample sequenced in a study of early T cells in non-severe SARS-CoV-2 infection. One entry per CDR3 protein, called by TCRdb with MiXCR from the 5' RACE reads. The data contain around 57,000 distinct CDR3 sequences, approximately 6.1% of them singletons. The source was whole blood, collected at baseline. These receptors all come from an adult who was a healthcare worker with PCR-confirmed SARS-CoV-2 infection or an uninfected control (not recorded which).

This chain connects TRBV12-3 or TRBV12-4 to TRBJ2-7, with a possible D match to TRBD2 (5 bases). This CDR3 has 12 amino acids. Trimming removed 2 bases from V and 5 bases from J, with 7 bases in between. The CDR3 loop is CASSLLGNEQYF. In DNA form, the CDR3 reads TGTGCCAGCAGTTTACTCGGGAACGAGCAGTACTTC.

This clonotype was seen at least ten times. The chain uses TRBV18 and TRBJ2-3; D gene ambiguous. The CDR3 extends over 16 amino acids. Trimming pared 3 bases from V and 0 bases from J, leaving 13 bases between. Germline CDR1 KGHSH, CDR2 LQKENI. CDR3 sequence reads: CASSPRQEISTDTQYF. As DNA, the CDR3 is TGTGCCAGCTCACCCCGGCAGGAGATTAGCACAGATACGCAGTATTTT. The whole variable domain, filled in from reference TRBV18 and TRBJ2-3, reads NAGVMQNPRHLVRRRGQEARLRCSPMKGHSHVYWYRQLPEEGLKFMVYLQKENIIDESGMPKERFSAEFPKEGPSILRIQQVVRGDSAAYFCASSPRQEISTDTQYFGPGTRLTVL.

This clonotype was picked up many times. V and J are TRBV11-3 and TRBJ2-2; 7 bases match TRBD1. CDR3 size: 13 residues. In germline, CDR1 is SGHNT, CDR2 YENEEA. With 5 bases clipped from V and 5 bases from J, the junction kept 2 bases outside the gene matches. The CDR3 here is CASSQQGTGELFF. In DNA form, the CDR3 reads TGTGCCAGCAGCCAACAGGGGACCGGGGAGCTGTTTTTT.

The sample holds a few counts of this clonotype. The chain joins TRBV25-1 to TRBJ1-2; D not certain. The CDR3 loop spans 11 amino acids. Germline CDR1 MGHDK, CDR2 SYGVNS. V was cut by 6 bases and J by 7 bases, with 9 bases left in between. The CDR3 reads CASRYAGGYTF. As DNA, the CDR3 is TGTGCCAGCAGGTACGCAGGTGGCTACACCTTC.

This clonotype appeared many times. The chain combines TRBV4-2 with TRBJ2-3, with TRBD2 identical over 8 bases. Germline V gives CDR1 LGHNA, CDR2 YNFKEQ. The trim removed 0 bases at V and 3 bases at J, leaving 8 bases unmatched. The CDR3 has 17 amino acids. The CDR3 coding sequence is TGTGCCAGCAGCCAAGATCCAGCGGGAGAACGGACAGATACGCAGTATTTT. Translating it yields CASSQDPAGERTDTQYF.

This clonotype was detected many times. The rearrangement joins TRBV4-3 to TRBJ1-1; D unresolved. The CDR3 covers 13 residues. Germline-derived CDR1 and CDR2 are LGHNA and YSLEER. V dropped 3 bases and J dropped 0 bases, with 5 bases sitting between them. CDR3 nucleotide sequence: TGCGCCAGCAGCCAGACACTGAACACTGAAGCTTTCTTT. Encoded protein: CASSQTLNTEAFF.

The rearrangement links TRBV15 to TRBJ2-7, with 9 positions matching TRBD2. CDR1 LNHNV and CDR2 YYDKDF come from the germline V gene (reference sequence). The CDR3 loop spans 17 amino acids. V was clipped by 0 bases and J by 0 bases; unmatched bases: 6. The CDR3 DNA is TGTGCCACCAGCAGAGAAGGTGCTAGCGGGGTCTCCTACGAGCAGTACTTC. This gives the protein CATSREGASGVSYEQYF.

This clonotype has a count of ten or more. This chain uses TRBV12-2 with TRBJ2-1; the DNA was not used to check the table's D call, TRBD2. TRBV12-2 is an annotated pseudogene. The CDR3 covers 14 residues. DNA for the CDR3: TGTGCAAGTCGCTTAGAGGGAGGGCCTAATGAGCAGTTCTTC. This translates into CASRLEGGPNEQFF.

This clonotype was picked up many times. This chain joins TRBV20-1 and TRBJ2-7, with no clear D. The CDR3 extends over 18 amino acids. Germline CDR1 and CDR2: DFQATT and SNEGSKA (reference sequence). The V and J ends lost 3 bases and 6 bases respectively, with 30 bases between them. The CDR3 loop reads CSASGVVQLAKASTEQYF. In DNA, the CDR3 is TGCAGTGCTAGTGGGGTGGTCCAACTCGCGAAAGCATCTACCGAGCAGTACTTC.

This clonotype was seen at least ten times. The chain has TRBV5-4 and TRBJ2-1; D uncertain. The CDR3 is 16 residues long. V was shortened by 0 bases and J by 0 bases, with 10 bases between the two germline ends. Per the germline V gene, CDR1 is SGHNT and CDR2 is YYREEE (reference sequence). The CDR3 sequence is CASSLGPESSYNEQFF. CDR3 in DNA: TGTGCCAGCAGCTTGGGGCCAGAAAGCTCCTACAATGAGCAGTTCTTC. Full variable domain (outside the CDR3, taken from reference TRBV5-4 and TRBJ2-1): ETGVTQSPTHLIKTRGQQVTLRCSSQSGHNTVSWYQQALGQGPQFIFQYYREEENGRGNFPPRFSGLQFPNYSSELNVNALELDDSALYLCASSLGPESSYNEQFFGPGTRLTVL.

This clonotype was detected many times. V gene TRBV28 combines with J gene TRBJ1-2; D might be TRBD1 (6 bases). The V and J ends lost 3 bases and 11 bases respectively, with 22 bases between them. The germline V gene encodes CDR1 MDHEN and CDR2 SYDVKM. The CDR3 loop spans 15 amino acids. The CDR3 here is CASSFSQGTGAQYTF. For the CDR3, the DNA is TGTGCCAGCAGTTTTTCACAGGGTACCGGGGCTCAGTACACCTTC.

The chain recombines TRBV6-2 or TRBV6-3 with TRBJ1-2, with 9 nucleotides matching TRBD1. The CDR3 covers 16 residues. V trimming: 5 bases; J trimming: 2 bases; junction bases outside the gene matches: 9. Germline V gene lookup returns CDR1 MNHEY and CDR2 SVGEGT. In nucleotides, the CDR3 is TGTGCCAGCAGTCACCCTGGGACAGGGAGGAACTATGGCTACACCTTC. It is translated as CASSHPGTGRNYGYTF.

The genes are TRBV28 and TRBJ2-7; 8 bases fit TRBD1. This CDR3 has 14 residues. V trimming: 4 bases; J trimming: 3 bases; junction bases outside the gene matches: 5. The germline gives CDR1 MDHEN, CDR2 SYDVKM. This chain's CDR3 is CASSSGGANYEQYF. CDR3 nucleotides: TGTGCCAGCAGTTCAGGGGGCGCGAACTACGAGCAGTACTTC. Looking up the rest from reference TRBV28 and TRBJ2-7 gives the full variable domain: DVKVTQSSRYLVKRTGEKVFLECVQDMDHENMFWYRQDPGLGLRLIYFSYDVKMKEKGDIPEGYSVSREKKERFSLILESASTNQTSMYLCASSSGGANYEQYFGPGTRLTVT.

In this sample, this clonotype turned up many times. The CDR3 protein is CASGTGAQKAFF. In DNA form, the CDR3 reads TGTGCCAGCGGGACAGGGGCCCAGAAAGCTTTCTTT. V is TRBV28 and J is TRBJ1-1, with 10 bases that match TRBD1. The trim removed 8 bases at V and 9 bases at J, leaving 6 bases unmatched. CDR3 length: 12 amino acids. Germline V gene data show CDR1 as MDHEN and CDR2 as SYDVKM.

This clonotype has a count of ten or more. CDR3 region: CSARQHLKGYEQYF. CDR3 DNA sequence: TGCAGTGCTAGACAACACTTGAAGGGATACGAGCAGTACTTC. This rearrangement joins TRBV20-1 to TRBJ2-7; the D is unclear. Trimming shortened V by 2 bases and J by 4 bases, and 15 bases separated the two germline ends. Germline lookup yields CDR1 DFQATT and CDR2 SNEGSKA (reference sequence). The CDR3 consists of 14 residues.

This clonotype qualifies as medium-sized. The chain combines TRBV7-2 with TRBJ2-7; 12 bases are a match to TRBD2. Germline-derived CDR1 and CDR2 are SGHTA and FQGNSA. The ends lost 5 bases at V and 7 bases at J; junction bases unmatched: 12. The CDR3 contains 16 residues. The CDR3 protein is CASSRRLAGVLWEQYF. The CDR3 DNA follows: TGTGCCAGCAGCCGCCGACTAGCGGGAGTGTTGTGGGAGCAGTACTTC.

The chain joins TRBV7-9 to TRBJ1-4; 8 nucleotides match TRBD1. The CDR3 is 16 residues long. Germline CDR1 SEHNR, CDR2 FQNEAQ (reference sequence). The V gene end was trimmed by 3 bases and the J gene end by 0 bases; junction bases not matched to a gene: 3. The CDR3 DNA reads as TGTGCCAGCAGCTTGGACAGGGCAACAACTAATGAAAAACTGTTTTTT. Its translation: CASSLDRATTNEKLFF.